The T cell receptor (beta chain) under discussion was sequenced for a study of multiple sclerosis patients with progressive multifocal leukoencephalopathy. The V gene's germline CDR1 is LNHDA and CDR2 SQIVND (reference sequence). The CDR3 totals 15 residues. V shed 7 bases and J shed 1 base, with 15 bases lying between them. The sample's time point: before natalizumab initiation. The T0 samples predate the first natalizumab infusion. Whole-study results and caveats: Expanded clones at PML onset predated and persisted through natalizumab therapy.

Comments on this clone: The antigen is not known.

Sequencing was at survey level. Using immunoSEQ multiplex PCR, the repertoire was profiled, and TCRdb retains in-frame clones only, with some absent. The sample shows approximately 26,000 clones, 88% of them seen only once. Source material: PBMCs. The chain carries TRBV19 and TRBJ2-3; D gene unclear. This TCR derives from a human donor with multiple sclerosis. Here the CDR3 reads CASMKGRWGTDTQYF. The CDR3 DNA is TGTGCCAGTATGAAGGGCCGATGGGGCACAGATACGCAGTATTTT.